This is a list of T cell receptor beta chains from one sample in a study of cytomegalovirus exposure and HLA in healthy donors. The table came from immunoSEQ multiplex PCR; TCRdb's copy has only in-frame clones and leaves some out. The data contain approximately 100,000 clones, approximately 80% of them singletons. What was sequenced was PBMCs. All receptors come from a woman between 18 and 29 years old in good health and CMV-seropositive. The CDR3 runs from the conserved cysteine through the conserved F or W. The D gene is left open where the match is weak. Clone size is not always given. Where it is, it says once, few, many or a class for expanded clones.

d_gene: TRBD2
j_gene: TRBJ2-3
v_gene: TRBV4-1
abundance: -
CDR3nt: TGCGCCAGCAGGTCGACTCCGACTAGCGGGAGTTGGGATACGCAGTATTTT
CDR3aa: CASRSTPTSGSWDTQYF

d_gene: TRBD2
j_gene: TRBJ2-7
v_gene: TRBV4-1
abundance: -
CDR3nt: TGCGCCAGCAGCCGGACTAGCGGGGACCACTACGAGCAGTACTTC
CDR3aa: CASSRTSGDHYEQYF

d_gene: TRBD1
j_gene: TRBJ2-1
v_gene: TRBV6-5
abundance: -
CDR3nt: TGTGCCAGCAGTTACCTTCGACAGGGCTACAATGAGCAGTTCTTC
CDR3aa: CASSYLRQGYNEQFF

d_gene: -
j_gene: TRBJ2-7
v_gene: TRBV2
abundance: -
CDR3nt: TGTGCCAGCAGTGTGCAGGAGCAGTACTTC
CDR3aa: CASSVQEQYF

d_gene: TRBD1
j_gene: TRBJ1-2
v_gene: TRBV19
abundance: -
CDR3nt: TGTGCCAGTAACCCCGGACAGGGGGCGCCCGGCTACACCTTC
CDR3aa: CASNPGQGAPGYTF

d_gene: TRBD1
j_gene: TRBJ1-4
v_gene: TRBV4-1
abundance: -
CDR3nt: TGCGCCAGCAGCCAAGACGACAGGGGATGGGAAAAACTGTTTTTT
CDR3aa: CASSQDDRGWEKLFF

d_gene: TRBD2
j_gene: TRBJ2-4
v_gene: TRBV28
abundance: -
CDR3nt: TGTGCCAGCAGTTTGGTAGTGACTAGCGGGGGACAAATTCAGTACTTC
CDR3aa: CASSLVVTSGGQIQYF

d_gene: -
j_gene: TRBJ2-7
v_gene: TRBV30
abundance: -
CDR3nt: TGTGCCTGGAGTGGGACTGGGAGCTCCTACGAGCAGTACTTC
CDR3aa: CAWSGTGSSYEQYF

d_gene: TRBD1
j_gene: TRBJ2-7
v_gene: TRBV25-1
abundance: -
CDR3nt: TGTGCCAGCAGGGGACAGAACTACGAGCAGTACTTC
CDR3aa: CASRGQNYEQYF

d_gene: TRBD2
j_gene: TRBJ2-7
v_gene: TRBV7-8
abundance: -
CDR3nt: TGTGCCAGCAGCCCATGGACTAGCGGCTCCTACGAGCAGTACTTC
CDR3aa: CASSPWTSGSYEQYF

d_gene: TRBD1
j_gene: TRBJ2-4
v_gene: TRBV27
abundance: -
CDR3nt: TGTGCCAGCAGCCCCATATCTCCGGGACAGGGCAGAAACATTCAGTACTTC
CDR3aa: CASSPISPGQGRNIQYF

d_gene: TRBD1
j_gene: TRBJ1-4
v_gene: TRBV6-1
abundance: -
CDR3nt: TGTGCCAGCAGGGAAGATCGGACAGGGCCGCGGGAAAAACTGTTTTTT
CDR3aa: CASREDRTGPREKLFF

d_gene: TRBD2
j_gene: TRBJ2-4
v_gene: TRBV29-1
abundance: -
CDR3nt: TGCAGCGCGCTTCCGGGACTAGCGGGAGCGAAAAACATTCAGTACTTC
CDR3aa: CSALPGLAGAKNIQYF

d_gene: -
j_gene: TRBJ2-5
v_gene: TRBV19
abundance: -
CDR3nt: TGTGCCAGTAGTATCAGTCTTGCCTGGGAGACCCAGTACTTC
CDR3aa: CASSISLAWETQYF

d_gene: TRBD2
j_gene: TRBJ2-1
v_gene: TRBV11-2
abundance: few
CDR3nt: TGTGCCAGCAGCTCAGGACTAGCGGGAGGTGAGCAGTTCTTC
CDR3aa: CASSSGLAGGEQFF

d_gene: TRBD2
j_gene: TRBJ2-5
v_gene: TRBV28
abundance: -
CDR3nt: TGTGCCAGCAGTTTATCCGAAGCGTCTGGATTAGCGGGAGGAGAGACCCAGTACTTC
CDR3aa: CASSLSEASGLAGGETQYF

d_gene: -
j_gene: TRBJ2-1
v_gene: TRBV5-1
abundance: -
CDR3nt: TGCGCCAGCAGTTCGGGACTCAGCTCCTACAATGAGCAGTTCTTC
CDR3aa: CASSSGLSSYNEQFF

d_gene: -
j_gene: TRBJ2-5
v_gene: TRBV11-2
abundance: -
CDR3nt: TGTGCCAGCAGCTCGCCGGGACTTTCCGAACAAGAGACCCAGTACTTC
CDR3aa: CASSSPGLSEQETQYF

d_gene: -
j_gene: TRBJ1-2
v_gene: TRBV5-1
abundance: -
CDR3nt: TGCGCCAGCAGCCTTGACAGGAACTATGGCTACACCTTC
CDR3aa: CASSLDRNYGYTF

d_gene: TRBD2
j_gene: TRBJ2-5
v_gene: TRBV5-4
abundance: -
CDR3nt: TGTGCCAGCAGCTTGGGACTAGCGGGATCAGAGACCCAGTACTTC
CDR3aa: CASSLGLAGSETQYF

d_gene: TRBD1
j_gene: TRBJ2-7
v_gene: TRBV10-3
abundance: -
CDR3nt: TGTGCCATCAGTGAGGGACAGGCTTCCTACGAGCAGTACTTC
CDR3aa: CAISEGQASYEQYF

d_gene: -
j_gene: TRBJ2-3
v_gene: TRBV11-2
abundance: -
CDR3nt: TGTGCCAGCAGCTCCCTCCCTAGCACAGATACGCAGTATTTT
CDR3aa: CASSSLPSTDTQYF

d_gene: -
j_gene: TRBJ2-6
v_gene: TRBV7-3
abundance: -
CDR3nt: TGTGCCAGCAGCCCTGGACTGGGGAACTCTGGGGCCAACGTCCTGACTTTC
CDR3aa: CASSPGLGNSGANVLTF

d_gene: TRBD2
j_gene: TRBJ2-3
v_gene: TRBV5-4
abundance: -
CDR3nt: TGTGCCAGCAGGAGACTAGCGGGAGGGCCCACAGATACGCAGTATTTT
CDR3aa: CASRRLAGGPTDTQYF

d_gene: TRBD1
j_gene: TRBJ2-5
v_gene: TRBV4-1
abundance: once
CDR3nt: TGCGCCAGCAGCCAAGAGGACAGGGGGGAGACCCAGTACTTC
CDR3aa: CASSQEDRGETQYF

d_gene: TRBD2
j_gene: TRBJ2-1
v_gene: TRBV10-3
abundance: -
CDR3nt: TGTGCCATCCTACGGGGGGGGAGGAGAGGCGATGAGCAGTTCTTC
CDR3aa: CAILRGGRRGDEQFF

d_gene: -
j_gene: TRBJ2-7
v_gene: TRBV20-1
abundance: few
CDR3nt: TGCAGTGCTAGCTATGGGAGGGAGCAGTACTTC
CDR3aa: CSASYGREQYF

d_gene: TRBD1
j_gene: TRBJ2-7
v_gene: TRBV19
abundance: -
CDR3nt: TGTGCCAGTTCCTGGGACAGCTCCTACGAGCAGTACTTC
CDR3aa: CASSWDSSYEQYF

d_gene: -
j_gene: TRBJ2-7
v_gene: TRBV28
abundance: -
CDR3nt: TGTGCCAGCAGTACAGGGAGCAAGCAAAGCGAGCAGTACTTC
CDR3aa: CASSTGSKQSEQYF

d_gene: -
j_gene: TRBJ2-7
v_gene: TRBV10-3
abundance: -
CDR3nt: TGTGCCATCAGTGGGCAGGGCTACGAGCAGTACTTC
CDR3aa: CAISGQGYEQYF

d_gene: -
j_gene: TRBJ1-5
v_gene: TRBV2
abundance: -
CDR3nt: TGTGCCAGCAGTCCAGGACAGCCGGGGCAGCCCCAGCATTTT
CDR3aa: CASSPGQPGQPQHF

d_gene: -
j_gene: TRBJ2-7
v_gene: TRBV6-1
abundance: few
CDR3nt: TGTGCCAGCAGTGTACAGGACGGGGGAGTCTACGAGCAGTACTTC
CDR3aa: CASSVQDGGVYEQYF

d_gene: TRBD1
j_gene: TRBJ1-2
v_gene: TRBV7-6
abundance: -
CDR3nt: TGTGCCAGCAGCCCACTACAGGGGAACTATGGCTACACCTTC
CDR3aa: CASSPLQGNYGYTF

d_gene: -
j_gene: TRBJ2-3
v_gene: TRBV20-1
abundance: -
CDR3nt: TGCAGTGCTAGACTAGGAGATACGCAGTATTTT
CDR3aa: CSARLGDTQYF

d_gene: -
j_gene: TRBJ2-3
v_gene: TRBV6-4
abundance: -
CDR3nt: TGTGCCAGCAGTGTCGAAGGGGGAGCGGCTGACACAGATACGCAGTATTTT
CDR3aa: CASSVEGGAADTDTQYF

d_gene: TRBD1
j_gene: TRBJ1-2
v_gene: TRBV28
abundance: -
CDR3nt: TGTGCCAGCAGTTCCGTACTGGGACAGGGTGGCTACACCTTC
CDR3aa: CASSSVLGQGGYTF

d_gene: -
j_gene: TRBJ2-2
v_gene: TRBV15
abundance: -
CDR3nt: TGTGCCACCAGCCTCGGGTCTGGCGGCGGGGAGCTGTTTTTT
CDR3aa: CATSLGSGGGELFF

d_gene: TRBD1
j_gene: TRBJ2-7
v_gene: TRBV5-1
abundance: -
CDR3nt: TGCGCCAGCAGGTCCGGGACAGACTACGAGCAGTACTTC
CDR3aa: CASRSGTDYEQYF

d_gene: TRBD2
j_gene: TRBJ2-1
v_gene: TRBV2
abundance: -
CDR3nt: TGTGCCAGGGGACTAGGAGGTTTCTATGAGCAGTTCTTC
CDR3aa: CARGLGGFYEQFF

d_gene: -
j_gene: TRBJ2-5
v_gene: TRBV28
abundance: -
CDR3nt: TGTGCCAGCAGCTCAGGGGGGGAGACCCAGTACTTC
CDR3aa: CASSSGGETQYF

d_gene: -
j_gene: TRBJ2-7
v_gene: TRBV2
abundance: -
CDR3nt: TGTGCCAGCGGGCTCGGGGCAGGGGCAATTGGCGAGCAGTACTTC
CDR3aa: CASGLGAGAIGEQYF

d_gene: -
j_gene: TRBJ2-1
v_gene: TRBV6-5
abundance: -
CDR3nt: TGTGCCAGCAGCTCCGGGGGAGATGAGCAGTTCTTC
CDR3aa: CASSSGGDEQFF

d_gene: TRBD1
j_gene: TRBJ2-3
v_gene: TRBV7-2
abundance: -
CDR3nt: TGTGCCAGCAGCCAACAGGGGGGCACAGATACGCAGTATTTT
CDR3aa: CASSQQGGTDTQYF

d_gene: TRBD2
j_gene: TRBJ2-7
v_gene: TRBV6-5
abundance: -
CDR3nt: TGTGCCAGCAGTTTGACTAGCAGCTACGAGCAGTACTTC
CDR3aa: CASSLTSSYEQYF

d_gene: TRBD1
j_gene: TRBJ1-4
v_gene: TRBV11-2
abundance: -
CDR3nt: TGTGCCAGCAGCTTGGGGACAGGGCTTTTGGAAAAACTGTTTTTT
CDR3aa: CASSLGTGLLEKLFF

d_gene: TRBD1
j_gene: TRBJ2-7
v_gene: TRBV11-3
abundance: -
CDR3nt: TGTGCCAGCGGAACATCGGTCGGGACAGCCGGGGAGCAGTACTTC
CDR3aa: CASGTSVGTAGEQYF

d_gene: TRBD1
j_gene: TRBJ2-7
v_gene: TRBV4-1
abundance: -
CDR3nt: TGCGCCAGCAGCCAAGCTCAGACAGGGGGGTACGAGCAGTACTTC
CDR3aa: CASSQAQTGGYEQYF

d_gene: TRBD2
j_gene: TRBJ2-1
v_gene: TRBV29-1
abundance: -
CDR3nt: TGCAGCGTGGGGACTAGCCCGTTGTCTGAGCAGTTCTTC
CDR3aa: CSVGTSPLSEQFF

d_gene: TRBD2
j_gene: TRBJ2-7
v_gene: TRBV28
abundance: many
CDR3nt: TGTGCCAGCAGTACGGCAGGACTAGCGGGGGCCGAGCAGTACTTC
CDR3aa: CASSTAGLAGAEQYF

d_gene: TRBD2
j_gene: TRBJ2-3
v_gene: TRBV27
abundance: -
CDR3nt: TGTGCCAGCAGTAGCCTCGGGGCTATTAGCGGGAGGGCCGAAGGCACAGATACGCAGTATTTT
CDR3aa: CASSSLGAISGRAEGTDTQYF

d_gene: -
j_gene: TRBJ1-2
v_gene: TRBV5-1
abundance: once
CDR3nt: TGCGCCAGCAGCTTGGCCCGTGGCAGGGTGGACTATGGCTACACCTTC
CDR3aa: CASSLARGRVDYGYTF

d_gene: TRBD2
j_gene: TRBJ2-7
v_gene: TRBV27
abundance: -
CDR3nt: TGTGCCAGCAGTTTATCGCGGGAGGCTGGTGAGCAGTACTTC
CDR3aa: CASSLSREAGEQYF

d_gene: -
j_gene: TRBJ1-5
v_gene: TRBV7-8
abundance: -
CDR3nt: TGTGCCAGCAGCTTAGTCCCAGGGGGCAATCAGCCCCAGCATTTT
CDR3aa: CASSLVPGGNQPQHF

d_gene: TRBD2
j_gene: TRBJ2-3
v_gene: TRBV11-3
abundance: -
CDR3nt: TGTGCCAGCAGCTTGATCTCGGGACTAGCGGGCACAGATACGCAGTATTTT
CDR3aa: CASSLISGLAGTDTQYF

d_gene: TRBD2
j_gene: TRBJ2-5
v_gene: TRBV7-2
abundance: -
CDR3nt: TGTGCCAGCAGCCAAATGGGACTACAAGAGACCCAGTACTTC
CDR3aa: CASSQMGLQETQYF

d_gene: -
j_gene: TRBJ1-2
v_gene: TRBV10-3
abundance: once
CDR3nt: TGTGCCATCAGTGAGTCGATTGGAGGGGAAGGCGCCTTC
CDR3aa: CAISESIGGEGAF

d_gene: -
j_gene: TRBJ2-5
v_gene: TRBV4-1
abundance: once
CDR3nt: TGCGCCAGCAGCCAAAGCCCCGTGTTGGGAGTAGAGACCCAGTACTTC
CDR3aa: CASSQSPVLGVETQYF

d_gene: TRBD2
j_gene: TRBJ2-7
v_gene: TRBV11-3
abundance: -
CDR3nt: TGTGCCAGCAGCGGCCGACTAGCGGGAGACTACGAGCAGTACTTC
CDR3aa: CASSGRLAGDYEQYF